These T cell receptor beta chains were read from a single sample in a study of cytomegalovirus exposure and HLA in healthy donors. The method was immunoSEQ multiplex PCR; TCRdb's version includes in-frame clones alone and lacks a portion of them. This sample carries around 91,000 clones, approximately 93% of them seen once, and the ten largest clones take 1.1%. Sequencing used PBMCs. These receptors were taken from a woman in her twenties or thirties in good health and CMV-seropositive. The CDR3 runs from the conserved cysteine through the conserved F or W. A D gene is named only where the DNA matches it firmly. Only some rows state a clone size, as once, few, many or a class for expanded clones.

- | TRBJ2-1 | once | TRBV28 | CASRPVETKSYNEQFF | TGTGCCAGCAGGCCCGTCGAGACTAAAAGCTACAATGAGCAGTTCTTC
TRBD2 | TRBJ2-2 | - | TRBV27 | CASKLAGDLGTGELFF | TGTGCCAGCAAATTAGCGGGAGATCTGGGTACCGGGGAGCTGTTTTTT
TRBD2 | TRBJ2-7 | - | TRBV18 | CASSLDKPGLAGGTYEQYF | TGTGCCAGCTCTCTAGACAAACCGGGACTAGCGGGAGGAACCTACGAGCAGTACTTC
- | TRBJ2-4 | - | TRBV6-1 | CASSVSGEHIQYF | TGTGCCAGCAGTGTGTCAGGGGAGCACATTCAGTACTTC
- | TRBJ1-1 | once | TRBV7-9 | CASSFQNTEAFF | TGTGCCAGCAGTTTTCAGAACACTGAAGCTTTCTTT
TRBD1 | TRBJ2-1 | - | TRBV10-3 | CAISESTTGDHFTNEQFF | TGTGCCATCAGTGAGTCTACGACAGGGGACCATTTCACCAATGAGCAGTTCTTC
- | TRBJ1-2 | - | TRBV6-6 | CASTIREGGYGYTF | TGTGCCAGCACCATAAGGGAGGGAGGCTATGGCTACACCTTC
TRBD2 | TRBJ2-5 | - | TRBV4-2 | CASSQDLAGEEAETQYF | TGTGCCAGCAGCCAAGACTTAGCGGGAGAGGAGGCGGAGACCCAGTACTTC
- | TRBJ1-1 | once | TRBV28 | CASTLGTPNTEAFF | TGTGCCAGCACTCTTGGGACTCCGAACACTGAAGCTTTCTTT
TRBD2 | TRBJ2-1 | - | TRBV30 | CAWKVAGGGWQFF | TGTGCCTGGAAGGTAGCGGGGGGCGGGTGGCAGTTCTTC
TRBD1 | TRBJ1-1 | - | TRBV18 | CASSPGQLNTEAFF | TGTGCCAGCTCACCGGGACAGCTGAACACTGAAGCTTTCTTT
- | TRBJ1-1 | once | TRBV6-5 | CASSYSGTSNTEAFF | TGTGCCAGCAGTTACTCGGGGACATCGAACACTGAAGCTTTCTTT
- | TRBJ1-1 | - | TRBV28 | CASSPDTDYTEAFF | TGTGCCAGCAGTCCAGATACAGATTACACTGAAGCTTTCTTT
- | TRBJ2-7 | - | TRBV10-3 | CANGRGRVEEQYF | TGTGCCAACGGGCGGGGCAGGGTCGAGGAGCAGTACTTC
- | TRBJ2-4 | - | TRBV11-2 | CASSLGGGAKNIQYF | TGTGCCAGCAGCTTAGGAGGGGGAGCCAAAAACATTCAGTACTTC
- | TRBJ2-7 | once | TRBV5-4 | CASSLGTQSYF | TGTGCCAGCAGCCTCGGGACACAGTCATACTTC
- | TRBJ1-2 | once | TRBV9 | CASSVDREHPGSAGYTF | TGTGCCAGCAGCGTAGATAGGGAGCATCCTGGGTCTGCCGGCTACACCTTC
- | TRBJ2-7 | - | TRBV4-1 | CASSQEPGWDEQYF | TGCGCCAGCAGCCAAGAGCCGGGATGGGACGAGCAGTACTTC
TRBD2 | TRBJ2-1 | - | TRBV9 | CASSGQRGLGNEQFF | TGTGCCAGCAGCGGCCAGCGGGGGCTAGGTAATGAGCAGTTCTTC
TRBD2 | TRBJ2-1 | few | TRBV7-2 | CASSPDTSGRGQFF | TGTGCCAGCAGCCCAGACACTAGCGGGAGGGGTCAGTTCTTC
TRBD1 | TRBJ2-7 | once | TRBV9 | CASSAGQGSSYEQYF | TGTGCCAGCAGCGCCGGACAGGGGAGCTCCTACGAGCAGTACTTC
- | TRBJ2-2 | once | TRBV28 | CASSSSKPPTGELFF | TGTGCCAGCAGTTCCTCTAAACCCCCCACCGGGGAGCTGTTTTTT
TRBD2 | TRBJ2-7 | - | TRBV4-1 | CASSHPLAGGNVLPYEQYF | TGCGCCAGCAGCCACCCCTTAGCGGGAGGCAACGTCTTACCCTACGAGCAGTACTTC
- | TRBJ1-2 | - | TRBV4-3 | CASSQGRGPYTF | TGCGCCAGCAGCCAAGGCCGAGGTCCCTACACCTTC
- | TRBJ2-7 | few | TRBV9 | CASTPGRGQYEQYF | TGTGCCAGCACCCCAGGTAGGGGTCAGTACGAGCAGTACTTC
- | TRBJ1-2 | - | TRBV15 | CATSRDLRSLGYTF | TGTGCCACCAGCAGAGATTTGAGGAGTCTGGGCTACACCTTC
- | TRBJ2-1 | - | TRBV28 | CASSAVEETYNEQFF | TGTGCCAGCAGCGCCGTGGAGGAGACGTACAATGAGCAGTTCTTC
- | TRBJ2-3 | - | TRBV5-1 | CASSLGGGRPSTDTQYF | TGCGCCAGCAGCTTGGGCGGAGGCAGGCCCAGCACAGATACGCAGTATTTT
- | TRBJ1-1 | once | TRBV27 | CASSLSRGRPNTEAFF | TGTGCCAGCAGTTTATCGCGGGGGAGACCCAACACTGAAGCTTTCTTT
- | TRBJ1-3 | - | TRBV7-8 | CASSLAGSTGNTIYF | TGTGCCAGCAGCTTAGCGGGCAGCACTGGAAACACCATATATTTT
TRBD1 | TRBJ1-2 | - | TRBV6-1 | CASSRRQGKDYGYTF | TGTGCCAGCAGTAGGAGACAGGGAAAGGACTATGGCTACACCTTC
TRBD1 | TRBJ1-4 | - | TRBV5-1 | CASSGSGTANEKLFF | TGCGCCAGCAGCGGATCCGGGACAGCTAATGAAAAACTGTTTTTT
- | TRBJ2-7 | - | TRBV15 | CATSRDRTAYEQYF | TGTGCCACCAGCAGAGATCGGACAGCCTACGAGCAGTACTTC
- | TRBJ1-2 | once | TRBV12-5 | CASGLVRAGVYGYTF | TGTGCTAGTGGTTTGGTCAGGGCCGGTGTTTATGGCTACACCTTC
TRBD1 | TRBJ1-4 | - | TRBV7-9 | CASSDRGPNEKLFF | TGTGCCAGCAGCGACAGGGGCCCTAATGAAAAACTGTTTTTT
TRBD2 | TRBJ2-1 | - | TRBV15 | CATRSSGDYNEQFF | TGTGCCACCAGGTCTAGCGGGGATTACAATGAGCAGTTCTTC
TRBD1 | TRBJ1-2 | once | TRBV5-6 | CASSRGQVTYGYGYTF | TGTGCCAGCAGCCGCGGACAGGTCACATATGGCTATGGCTACACCTTC
TRBD2 | TRBJ2-1 | - | TRBV27 | CASGRGLSGNYNEQFF | TGTGCCAGCGGTCGAGGACTAAGCGGGAACTACAATGAGCAGTTCTTC
TRBD1 | TRBJ2-1 | - | TRBV11-3 | CASSLEGQGAENEQFF | TGTGCCAGCAGCTTAGAGGGTCAGGGGGCGGAAAATGAGCAGTTCTTC
- | TRBJ2-7 | - | TRBV7-2 | CASSPSLPYEQYF | TGTGCCAGCAGCCCCAGTTTGCCTTACGAGCAGTACTTC
TRBD2 | TRBJ2-3 | - | TRBV5-4 | CASSSGLAGGTDTQYF | TGTGCCAGCAGCTCCGGACTAGCGGGTGGGACAGATACGCAGTATTTT
TRBD2 | TRBJ2-1 | - | TRBV18 | CASSPPIGGSGSVEQFF | TGTGCCAGCTCACCACCGATTGGCGGTAGCGGGAGCGTTGAGCAGTTCTTC
TRBD2 | TRBJ2-2 | - | TRBV5-1 | CASCRLAGDTGELFF | TGCGCCAGCTGCCGACTAGCGGGAGACACCGGGGAGCTGTTTTTT
TRBD2 | TRBJ2-5 | - | TRBV5-1 | CASSLASGGETQYF | TGCGCCAGCAGCTTGGCTAGCGGTGGAGAGACCCAGTACTTC
- | TRBJ1-4 | - | TRBV6-5 | CACSRSGEKLFF | TGTGCCTGCAGCAGGTCGGGAGAAAAACTGTTTTTT